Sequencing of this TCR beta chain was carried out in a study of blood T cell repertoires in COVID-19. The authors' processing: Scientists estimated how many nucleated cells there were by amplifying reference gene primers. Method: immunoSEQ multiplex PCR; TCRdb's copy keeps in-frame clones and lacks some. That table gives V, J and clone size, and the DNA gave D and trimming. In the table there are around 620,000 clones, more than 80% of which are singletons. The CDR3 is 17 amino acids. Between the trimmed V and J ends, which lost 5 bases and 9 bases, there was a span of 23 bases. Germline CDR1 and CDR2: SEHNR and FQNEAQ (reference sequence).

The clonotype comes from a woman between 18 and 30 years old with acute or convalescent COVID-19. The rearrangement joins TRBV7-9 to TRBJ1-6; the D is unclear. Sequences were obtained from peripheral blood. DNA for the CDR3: TGTGCCAGCAGCACCAACCCCTGGGCGTCCGCCCCTTCACCCCTCCACTTT. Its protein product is CASSTNPWASAPSPLHF.